This record concerns one TCR beta chain sequence. Only a few counts were recorded for this clone. There is no known antigen for this receptor. No much larger clone exists at a distance of one base, and base qualities are not known. CDR1 and CDR2 were assigned from the germline V gene as LGHNT and FRNRAP. Ends trimmed: V by 5 bases, J by 4 bases; bases unmatched to a gene: 6. The CDR3 runs 14 amino acids, cysteine and phenylalanine included. Of all the DNA, just the CDR3 is kept, 42 bases in frame from base 1. The healthy controls were 40 or so blood donors, and the buffy coats of these donors were supplied by the Finnish Red Cross blood service. All TCR-sequenced material derived from peripheral blood: patient blood samples and healthy donor buffy coats. Ficoll-Hypaque gradient centrifugation was used to isolate peripheral blood mononuclear cells. For the healthy controls, CD4+ cells were obtained from buffy coats by magnetic purification. The Gentra Puregene Cell and Tissue kit was used for genomic DNA extraction, and quantification was performed on a Qubit 2.0 fluorometer.

This sample was taken from a study of STAT5B mutations in CD4+ large granular lymphocyte leukemia (dated by TCRdb to 2022 to 2024). The study in broad terms: Among healthy controls, the CDR3 'QG' motif was associated with a particular HLA allele. Flow cytometry performed on FACSCanto II or FACSVerse showed that the purified fractions had more than 95% purity among lymphocytes. The study compared the TCRbeta repertoires of patients with CD4+ T-cell large granular lymphocyte leukemia against the TCRbeta repertoires of healthy blood donors. The paper's findings and limits, for the study overall: Greater clonality appeared to be present in CD4-sorted patient repertoires than in healthy CD4+ repertoires, and the difference was retained after the putative leukemic clones were removed. TRBV06-family usage was enriched among the top patient clones (8/27) compared with healthy controls (2/35). The data were not HLA-matched, and the higher clonality in CD4+ T-LGLL than in CD8+ T-LGLL could be due to the relatively small sample size. Main leukemic clonotypes were private to each patient, although about 25% appeared at low frequency in other patients' non-leukemic repertoires.

TCRbeta rearrangements were sequenced from genomic DNA using the immunoSEQ assay at survey resolution. The original methods were these. A lowest detectable productive clonotype frequency of 2.59 x 10-5 was observed in the TCR sequencing data. Only productive TCRbeta rearrangements, defined as complete and in-frame sequences, were included in the analyses. Sample clonality was computed as Simpson clonality in the immunoSEQ Analyzer version 3.0. Clones were grouped by frequency into very rare, small, medium, large (1-20%) or hyperexpanded (>20%) categories. Generation probabilities were estimated with OLGA 1.2.3, V-gene circos plots were generated with VDJtools, specificities were searched for in VDJdb, and CDR3 motifs were identified with GLIPH. This is the immuneACCESS table as TCRdb keeps it, with only in-frame sequences that have V and J called. A part of the clones is gone; compared with another copy, unresolved V genes explain less than half, and the rest is unexplained. The V and J calls and clone size come from that table; D and trimming were worked out from the DNA. A total of about 40,000 clones appear in this sample, roughly 83% of them only once. The ten biggest clones cover just under 0.35% of the sample.

The sequence was collected from a human donor in good health. Input material: CD4+ T cells from blood buffy coats. The rearranged chain carries TRBV12-5 and TRBJ1-2; 8 bases in between match TRBD1. This receptor carries the CDR3 CASGLDRALYGYTF. The sequenced DNA: TGTGCTAGTGGTCTGGACAGGGCGCTCTATGGCTACACCTTC.